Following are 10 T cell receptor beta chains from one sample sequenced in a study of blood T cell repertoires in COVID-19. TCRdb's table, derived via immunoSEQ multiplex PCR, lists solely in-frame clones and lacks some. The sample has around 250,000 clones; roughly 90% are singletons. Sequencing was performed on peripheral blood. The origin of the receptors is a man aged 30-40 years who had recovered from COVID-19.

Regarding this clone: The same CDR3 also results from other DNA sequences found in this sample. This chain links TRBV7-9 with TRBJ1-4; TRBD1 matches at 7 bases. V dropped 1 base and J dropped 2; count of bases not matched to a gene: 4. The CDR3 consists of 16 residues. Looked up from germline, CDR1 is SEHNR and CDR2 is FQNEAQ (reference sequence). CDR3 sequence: CASSLGDRATNEKLFF. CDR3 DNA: TGTGCCAGCAGCTTAGGCGACAGGGCTACTAATGAAAAACTGTTTTTT.

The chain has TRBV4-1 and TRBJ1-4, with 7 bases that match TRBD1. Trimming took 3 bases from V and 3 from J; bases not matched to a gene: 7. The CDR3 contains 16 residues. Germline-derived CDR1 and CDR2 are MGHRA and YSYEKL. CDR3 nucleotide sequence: TGCGCCAGCAGCCAGAATACCGGGACAGCTAATGAAAAACTGTTTTTT. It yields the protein CASSQNTGTANEKLFF.

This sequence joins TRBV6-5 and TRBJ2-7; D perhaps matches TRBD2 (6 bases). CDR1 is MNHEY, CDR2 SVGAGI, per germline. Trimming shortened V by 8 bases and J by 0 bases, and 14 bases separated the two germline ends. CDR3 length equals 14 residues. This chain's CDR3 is CASSPGGNSYEQYF. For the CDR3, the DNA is TGTGCCAGCTCTCCCGGAGGGAACTCCTACGAGCAGTACTTC.

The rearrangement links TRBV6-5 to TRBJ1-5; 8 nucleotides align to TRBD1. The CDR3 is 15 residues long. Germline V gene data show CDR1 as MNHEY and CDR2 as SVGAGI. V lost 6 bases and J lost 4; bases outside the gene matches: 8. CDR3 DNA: TGTGCCAGCAGCCAGGGACAGGCCGAGAATCAGCCCCAGCATTTT. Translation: CASSQGQAENQPQHF.

The CDR3 DNA reads as TGTGCCAGCCGCGGACAGGCGAACACTGAAGCTTTCTTT. It specifies CASRGQANTEAFF. The chain has TRBV7-8 and TRBJ1-1, with 7 bases that match TRBD1. Losses at the gene ends were 8 bases for V and 1 base for J; bases not matched to a gene: 4. The germline CDR1 and CDR2 sequences are SGHVS and FQNEAQ. There are 13 residues in the CDR3.

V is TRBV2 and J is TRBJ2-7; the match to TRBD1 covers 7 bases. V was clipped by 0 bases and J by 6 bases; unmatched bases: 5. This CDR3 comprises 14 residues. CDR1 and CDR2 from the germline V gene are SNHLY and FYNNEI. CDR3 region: CASSEARTGAEQYF. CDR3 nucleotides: TGTGCCAGCAGTGAAGCGCGGACAGGCGCCGAGCAGTACTTC.

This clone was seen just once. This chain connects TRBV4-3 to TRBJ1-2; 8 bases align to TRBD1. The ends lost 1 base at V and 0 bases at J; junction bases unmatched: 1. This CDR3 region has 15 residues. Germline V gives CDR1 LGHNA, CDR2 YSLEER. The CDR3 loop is CASSQGTGSNYGYTF. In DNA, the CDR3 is TGCGCCAGCAGCCAAGGGACAGGGTCTAACTATGGCTACACCTTC.

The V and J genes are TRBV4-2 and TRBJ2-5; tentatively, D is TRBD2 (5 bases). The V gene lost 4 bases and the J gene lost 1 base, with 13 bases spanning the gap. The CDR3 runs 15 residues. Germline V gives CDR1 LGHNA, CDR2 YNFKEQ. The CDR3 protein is CASSPSEGGQETQYF. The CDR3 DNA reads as TGTGCCAGCAGCCCCAGTGAGGGTGGCCAAGAGACCCAGTACTTC.

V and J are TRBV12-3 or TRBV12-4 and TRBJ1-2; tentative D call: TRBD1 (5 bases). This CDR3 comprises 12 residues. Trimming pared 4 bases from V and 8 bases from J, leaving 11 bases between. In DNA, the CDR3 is TGTGCCAGCAGTTCCAGGGATGGAGGCTACACCTTC. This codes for CASSSRDGGYTF.

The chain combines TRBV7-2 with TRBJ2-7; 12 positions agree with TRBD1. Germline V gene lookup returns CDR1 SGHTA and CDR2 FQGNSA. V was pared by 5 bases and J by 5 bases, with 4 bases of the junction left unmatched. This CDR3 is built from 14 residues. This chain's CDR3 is CASSRDRGQDEQYF. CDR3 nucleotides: TGTGCCAGCAGCAGGGACAGGGGGCAGGACGAGCAGTACTTC.